This T cell receptor (beta chain) was captured by sequencing in a study of blood T cell repertoires in COVID-19. Turning to the study itself: Researchers got acute and convalescent COVID-19 samples from the United States, Italy and Spain. PBMCs, B-cell-depleted T cells, or T cells were the source of the cDNA or gDNA that made up the material.

In the original processing: Reference gene primer amplification gave estimated nucleated cell counts. Sequencing used immunoSEQ multiplex PCR; TCRdb keeps in-frame clones, though not all of them. V, J and clone size are taken as reported in that table, and D and trimming were inferred from the DNA itself. Of around 130,000 clones in the sample, 80% to 90% were seen once. The CDR3 has 13 amino acids. V was pared by 7 bases and J by 2 bases, with 11 bases between. Germline CDR1 and CDR2: MGHDK and SYGVNS. Sequenced material: peripheral blood. The genes are TRBV25-1 and TRBJ1-1; a weak D match, TRBD1 (5 bases). This TCR was recovered from a man aged 60 to 69 with active or convalescent COVID-19. CDR3 amino acids: CASNQGFNTEAFF. The CDR3 region has the DNA TGTGCCAGCAATCAGGGATTTAACACTGAAGCTTTCTTT.